This T cell receptor (beta chain) originates from a study of OX40 agonist ivuxolimab in advanced cancers. Study observations and caveats: Clonal expansion was among the lowest in partial responders at 0.1-3.0 mg/kg, especially CD8+.

Individuals having autoimmune disease history or systemic immunosuppression were not enrolled. Of note for this clone: Its antigen is not known.

TCRdb's copy holds only in-frame clones and misses some; the assay was immunoSEQ multiplex PCR. The data show about 46,000 clones, over 65% seen once. This TCR was sampled from an adult with an advanced solid tumor such as melanoma, head and neck, liver or kidney cancer. The sequencing used CD4+ or CD8+ T cells sorted from blood, collected in a trial of the OX40 agonist ivuxolimab.

CDR3 sequence reads: CASSPGLRLRYEQFF. In DNA, the CDR3 is TGTGCCAGCAGCCCGGGACTACGGCTTAGGTATGAGCAGTTCTTC. This rearrangement joins TRBV13 to TRBJ2-1; 7 bases line up with TRBD2. Germline V lookup: CDR1 PRHDT, CDR2 FYEKMQ (reference sequence). V lost 5 bases, J lost 8 bases, and 12 bases stayed unmatched. This CDR3 spans 15 amino acids.